This TCR beta chain was recorded in a study of read filtering for tumor transcriptome and immune sequencing. About the study: Mean patient age was 65.9 years, range about 47 to 90; approximately 18 male, around 15 female. TCR-mapped reads were about 3.5 to 11 million with IR-seq versus about 85 to 1,300 with RNA-seq.

Study-wide points: RNA-seq captured clonotypes less deeply and reliably than IR-seq.

Molecular barcoded adaptors covering alpha/delta and beta/gamma chains were used on roughly 400 ng RNA. MiXCR was run by TCRdb on the reads, yielding one entry per CDR3 protein. The data contain 20,000 to 25,000 distinct CDR3 sequences, roughly 15% of them singletons. This clonotype was picked up a small number of times. Its antigen remains unknown. This TCR was sampled from a donor aged 40 or over with multiple myeloma. Sequencing was carried out using a population of CD138-negative cells sorted from bone marrow.

DNA for the CDR3: TGTGCCAGCAGTCACGGGCCCCAGCATTTT. Translation: CASSHGPQHF. The chain joins TRBV28 to TRBJ1-5; D gene uncertain. This CDR3 spans 10 amino acids. V was trimmed by 5 bases and J by 9 bases, leaving 5 bases between them. The germline CDR1 and CDR2 sequences are MDHEN and SYDVKM. Drawing the rest from reference TRBV28 and TRBJ1-5, the complete variable domain is DVKVTQSSRYLVKRTGEKVFLECVQDMDHENMFWYRQDPGLGLRLIYFSYDVKMKEKGDIPEGYSVSREKKERFSLILESASTNQTSMYLCASSHGPQHFGDGTRLSIL.